These T cell receptor beta chains were read from a single sample in a study of T-cell reconstitution after alpha-beta-depleted transplantation in children. One entry per CDR3 protein, called by TCRdb with MiXCR from the PCR reads. The sample contains a few hundred thousand distinct CDR3 sequences, about 17% of which appear only once. Material: PBMCs from the stem cell graft donor, obtained from the stem cell graft. These receptors were collected from a human donor who donated a stem cell graft to a child with acute lymphoblastic leukemia. The CDR3 runs from the conserved cysteine through the conserved F or W. The D gene is left open where the match is weak. Clone size is shown for a subset of rows, as once, few, many or a class of expanded clone.

d_gene,v_gene,abundance,j_gene,CDR3aa,CDR3nt
-,TRBV2,-,TRBJ2-1,CASSILQEFEQFF,TGTGCCAGCAGTATACTACAGGAATTTGAGCAGTTCTTC
-,TRBV18,few,TRBJ2-3,CASSRASTDTQYF,TGTGCCAGCTCACGCGCTAGCACAGATACGCAGTATTTT
-,TRBV29-1,-,TRBJ2-2,CSVGPGGNTGELFF,TGCAGCGTTGGACCCGGAGGGAACACCGGGGAGCTGTTTTTT
-,TRBV5-1,few,TRBJ1-1,CASNAGDTEAFF,TGCGCCAGCAACGCAGGGGACACTGAAGCTTTCTTT
-,TRBV12-3/TRBV12-4,-,TRBJ2-2,CASSLEQASSIGELFF,TGTGCCAGCAGTTTAGAACAAGCGTCTAGCATCGGGGAGCTGTTTTTT
-,TRBV7-8,few,TRBJ2-7,CASSLALGNPSYEQYF,TGTGCCAGCAGCTTAGCGTTAGGGAACCCAAGCTACGAGCAGTACTTC
-,TRBV3-1,-,TRBJ1-1,CASSLQQARNTEAFF,TGTGCCAGCAGCCTCCAACAGGCCCGGAACACTGAAGCTTTCTTT
TRBD2,TRBV5-4,few,TRBJ2-7,CASSLYAVTSGRLTYEQYF,TGTGCCAGCAGCTTGTATGCAGTCACTAGCGGGAGACTTACCTACGAGCAGTACTTC
-,TRBV5-1,-,TRBJ1-1,CASSSINSGDMNTEAFF,TGCGCCAGCAGCTCAATAAATTCAGGGGACATGAACACTGAAGCTTTCTTT
TRBD1,TRBV29-1,few,TRBJ2-7,CSVLSGQNYEQYF,TGCAGCGTTCTTTCGGGACAGAACTACGAGCAGTACTTC
-,TRBV3-1,many,TRBJ2-2,CASSQGGELFF,TGTGCCAGCAGCCAAGGCGGGGAGCTGTTTTTT
-,TRBV6-2/TRBV6-3,many,TRBJ2-2,CASSGTDTGELFF,TGTGCCAGCAGTGGAACGGACACCGGGGAGCTGTTTTTT
TRBD1,TRBV13,-,TRBJ1-2,CASSLRRQGADGYTF,TGTGCCAGCAGCTTAAGGAGACAGGGCGCGGACGGCTACACCTTC
-,TRBV5-1,-,TRBJ2-5,CASSLEGIQETQYF,TGCGCCAGCAGCTTGGAAGGGATTCAAGAGACCCAGTACTTC
TRBD2,TRBV4-1,few,TRBJ2-7,CASSQGKAGVYEQYF,TGCGCCAGCAGCCAAGGTAAAGCGGGAGTCTACGAGCAGTACTTC
-,TRBV29-1,-,TRBJ1-2,CSVEAGFGANYGYTF,TGCAGCGTTGAAGCAGGTTTTGGGGCTAACTATGGCTACACCTTC
-,TRBV6-2/TRBV6-3,-,TRBJ2-2,CASSYVGPSTGELFF,TGTGCCAGCAGTTACGTGGGACCCTCCACCGGGGAGCTGTTTTTT
-,TRBV7-9,few,TRBJ2-5,CASSLSPGGPQETQYF,TGTGCCAGCAGCTTATCGCCCGGGGGGCCACAAGAGACCCAGTACTTC
TRBD1,TRBV24-1,-,TRBJ1-5,CATSDPDRGNQPQHF,TGTGCCACCAGTGATCCGGACAGGGGCAATCAGCCCCAGCATTTT
TRBD2,TRBV11-2,few,TRBJ2-1,CASSPFGASGSNEQFF,TGTGCCAGCAGTCCCTTTGGGGCTAGCGGGAGCAATGAGCAGTTCTTC
-,TRBV30,-,TRBJ1-5,CAWKDRRQLVAQPQHF,TGTGCCTGGAAAGACAGGAGGCAGCTTGTGGCTCAGCCCCAGCATTTT
-,TRBV7-9,-,TRBJ2-3,CASNPQQSTDTQYF,TGTGCCAGCAACCCGCAACAGAGCACAGATACGCAGTATTTT
-,TRBV7-6,few,TRBJ2-7,CASSSTSSPYEQYF,TGTGCCAGCAGCTCCACCTCCTCTCCTTACGAGCAGTACTTC
-,TRBV5-1,few,TRBJ2-7,CASSLGPRASEQYF,TGCGCCAGCAGCTTGGGCCCCAGGGCATCCGAGCAGTACTTC
TRBD2,TRBV29-1,few,TRBJ2-3,CSVDGLAGSQDTQYF,TGCAGCGTTGATGGACTAGCGGGATCACAAGATACGCAGTATTTT
-,TRBV11-2,many,TRBJ1-2,CASRGAIYGYTF,TGTGCCAGCAGGGGAGCTATCTATGGCTACACCTTC